Sequencing of this TCR beta chain was carried out in a study of cytomegalovirus exposure and HLA in healthy donors. The study, taken as a whole, reports: Among donors in an Asian-associated ancestry cluster, a later analysis reportedly found fewer N-insertions than the approximately 700-donor mean. V- and J-gene trimming of TCR beta was linked (in a later analysis) to a missense DCLRE1C variant.

Trimming cost V 3 bases and J 1 base, with 11 bases left between them. Germline CDR1 reads SGDLS; CDR2 reads YYNGEE. The CDR3 length is 14 residues. This PCR relied on a set of 60 Vbeta primers and 13 Jbeta primers. Method: immunoSEQ multiplex PCR; TCRdb's copy keeps in-frame clones and lacks some. The sample contains around 150,000 clones, roughly 88% of which appear only once. In this sample, this clone turned up once. Its antigen is not known. The clonotype comes from a woman aged 40 to 49 in good health and CMV-seronegative. Input material: PBMCs. V is TRBV9 and J is TRBJ2-7; D may be TRBD2 (6 bases). This chain's CDR3 is CASSARGESYEQYF. CDR3 DNA: TGTGCCAGCAGCGCACGCGGGGAATCCTACGAGCAGTACTTC.